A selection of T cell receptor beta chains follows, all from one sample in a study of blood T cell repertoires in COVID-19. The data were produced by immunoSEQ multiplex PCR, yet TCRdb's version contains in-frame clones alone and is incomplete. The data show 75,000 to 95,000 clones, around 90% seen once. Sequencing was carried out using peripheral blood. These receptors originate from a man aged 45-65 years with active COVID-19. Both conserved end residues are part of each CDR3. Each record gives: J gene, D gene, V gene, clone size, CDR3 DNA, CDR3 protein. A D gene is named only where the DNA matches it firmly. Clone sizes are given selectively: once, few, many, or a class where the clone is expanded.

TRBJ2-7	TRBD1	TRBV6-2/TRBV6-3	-	TGTGCCAGCAGTTACCGGGACAGGCCCAGAGACGAGCAGTACTTC	CASSYRDRPRDEQYF
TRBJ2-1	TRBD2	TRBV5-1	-	TGCGCCAGCAGCTTGGGGTTGGCTAGCGGGAGGACTTTCTACAATGAGCAGTTCTTC	CASSLGLASGRTFYNEQFF
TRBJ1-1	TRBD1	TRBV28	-	TGTGCCAGCAGTTTGGCAGGGGGTTATGTCACTGAAGCTTTCTTT	CASSLAGGYVTEAFF
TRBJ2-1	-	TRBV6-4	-	TGTGCCAGCAGTGAACAGATGGCGGGCCCCTACAATGAGCAGTTCTTC	CASSEQMAGPYNEQFF
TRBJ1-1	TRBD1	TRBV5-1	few	TGCGCCAGCAGCGATGGGACAGGGGGCCTTGAAGCTTTCTTT	CASSDGTGGLEAFF
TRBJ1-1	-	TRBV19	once	TGTGCCAGTAGTATACCCGAGACAGGTGAAGCTTTCTTT	CASSIPETGEAFF
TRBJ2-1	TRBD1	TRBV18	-	TGTGCCAGCTCAGCACGACAGGGGGGGAACTACAATGAGCAGTTCTTC	CASSARQGGNYNEQFF
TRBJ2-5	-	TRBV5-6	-	TGTGCCAGCAGCTTGAGTGCGATCAAGACCCAGTACTTC	CASSLSAIKTQYF
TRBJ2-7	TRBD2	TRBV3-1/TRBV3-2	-	TGTGCCAGCAGCCCCACTAGCGGGTCCTACGAGCAGTACTTC	CASSPTSGSYEQYF
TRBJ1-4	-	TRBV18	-	TGTGCCAGCTCACCACGTAGACAGGAAAAACTGTTTTTT	CASSPRRQEKLFF
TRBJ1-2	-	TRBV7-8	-	TGTGCCAGCAGCTTGGGGGCGGGGGGTTCCTATGGCTACACCTTC	CASSLGAGGSYGYTF
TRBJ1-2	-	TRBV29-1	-	TGCAGCGATGGGGCCAGTAACTATGGCTACACCTTC	CSDGASNYGYTF
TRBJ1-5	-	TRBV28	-	TGTGCCAGTGGGGGGAGCAATCAGCCCCAGCATTTT	CASGGSNQPQHF